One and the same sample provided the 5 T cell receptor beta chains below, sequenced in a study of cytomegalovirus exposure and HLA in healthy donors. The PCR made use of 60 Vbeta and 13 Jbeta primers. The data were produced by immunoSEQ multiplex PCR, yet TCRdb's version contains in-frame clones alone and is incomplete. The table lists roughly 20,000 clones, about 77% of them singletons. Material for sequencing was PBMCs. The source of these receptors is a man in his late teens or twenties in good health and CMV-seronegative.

DNA of the CDR3: TGCGCCAGCAGCCCACAGGGGGCAGGCTATGGCTACACCTTC. Its translation is CASSPQGAGYGYTF. The chain links TRBV10-2 to TRBJ1-2; 9 positions match TRBD1. This CDR3 is 14 amino acids long. CDR1 is WSHSY and CDR2 is SAAADI in the germline V gene. Unmatched junction bases numbered 6, after V lost 6 bases and J lost 4 bases.

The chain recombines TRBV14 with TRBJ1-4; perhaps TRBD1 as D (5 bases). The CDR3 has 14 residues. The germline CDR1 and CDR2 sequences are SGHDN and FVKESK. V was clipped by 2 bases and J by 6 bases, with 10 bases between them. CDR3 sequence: CASSQIGEDEKLFF. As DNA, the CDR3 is TGTGCCAGCAGCCAAATAGGGGAGGATGAAAAACTGTTTTTT. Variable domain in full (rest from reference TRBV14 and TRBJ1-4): EAGVTQFPSHSVIEKGQTVTLRCDPISGHDNLYWYRRVMGKEIKFLLHFVKESKQDESGMPNNRFLAERTGGTYSTLKVQPAELEDSGVYFCASSQIGEDEKLFFGSGTQLSVL.

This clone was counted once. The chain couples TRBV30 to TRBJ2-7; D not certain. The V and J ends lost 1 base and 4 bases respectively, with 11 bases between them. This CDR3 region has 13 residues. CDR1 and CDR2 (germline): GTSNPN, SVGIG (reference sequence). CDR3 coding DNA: TGTGCCTGGAGTGGAAATAGCCTTTACGAGCAGTACTTC. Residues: CAWSGNSLYEQYF.

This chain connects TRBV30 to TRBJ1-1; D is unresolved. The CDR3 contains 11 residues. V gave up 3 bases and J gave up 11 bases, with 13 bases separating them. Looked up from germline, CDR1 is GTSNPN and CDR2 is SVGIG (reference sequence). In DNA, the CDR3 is TGTGCCTGGAGGGACCGCCGGAGGGCTTTCTTT. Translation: CAWRDRRRAFF.

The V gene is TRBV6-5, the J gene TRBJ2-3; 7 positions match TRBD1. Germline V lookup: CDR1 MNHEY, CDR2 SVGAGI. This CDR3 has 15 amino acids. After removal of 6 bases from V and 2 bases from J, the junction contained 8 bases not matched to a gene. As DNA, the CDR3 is TGTGCCAGCAGAAAACAGGGGTCCATCACAGATACGCAGTATTTT. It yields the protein CASRKQGSITDTQYF.